The sequence of this TCR beta chain was determined in a study of lymphopenia after photon versus proton radiotherapy. With respect to this clone: What it binds is not known.

This table comes from immunoSEQ multiplex PCR, and its TCRdb copy is limited to in-frame clones, with some not included. Here the sample spans about 65,000 clones, 75% to 90% being singletons. Overall study findings and caveats: After lymphocyte nadir, photon-treated repertoires showed oligoclonal expansion, especially CD8+ Temra.

CDR1 is MGHRA, CDR2 YSYEKL, per germline. The V and J ends lost 0 bases and 4 bases respectively, with 6 bases between them. The CDR3 sequence is 13 residues long. This TCR derives from a man older than 75 with esophageal cancer. This chain uses TRBV4-1 with TRBJ1-2; D possibly corresponds to TRBD1 (5 bases). The sequenced sample was peripheral blood, obtained from a patient treated with proton-based radiotherapy. CDR3 sequence reads: CASSQDGGYGYTF. Here the CDR3 DNA reads TGCGCCAGCAGCCAAGACGGGGGCTATGGCTACACCTTC.